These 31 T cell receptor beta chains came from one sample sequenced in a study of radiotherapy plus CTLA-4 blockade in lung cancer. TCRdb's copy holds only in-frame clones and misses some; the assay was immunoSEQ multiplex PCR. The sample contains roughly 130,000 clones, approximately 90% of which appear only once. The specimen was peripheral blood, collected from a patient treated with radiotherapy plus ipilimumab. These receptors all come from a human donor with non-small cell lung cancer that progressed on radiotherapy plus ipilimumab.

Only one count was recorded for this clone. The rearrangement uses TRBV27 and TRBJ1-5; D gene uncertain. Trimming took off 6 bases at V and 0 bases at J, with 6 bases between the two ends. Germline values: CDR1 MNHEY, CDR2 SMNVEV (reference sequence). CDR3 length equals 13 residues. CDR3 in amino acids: CASSRISNQPQHF. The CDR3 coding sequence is TGTGCCAGCAGCAGGATTAGCAATCAGCCCCAGCATTTT.

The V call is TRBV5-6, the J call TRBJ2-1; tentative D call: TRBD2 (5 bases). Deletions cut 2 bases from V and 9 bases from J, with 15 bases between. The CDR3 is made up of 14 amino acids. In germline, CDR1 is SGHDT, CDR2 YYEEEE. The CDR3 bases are TGTGCCAGCAGCTTAAACAGATTGAGGGTTGAGCAGTTCTTC. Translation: CASSLNRLRVEQFF.

This CDR3 reads CASSIVTGGAGPQHF. The DNA for the CDR3 is TGTGCCAGTAGTATAGTAACCGGGGGGGCTGGGCCCCAGCATTTT. The chain combines TRBV19 with TRBJ1-5, with a tentative D call TRBD1 (6 bases). Trimming took off 1 base at V and 9 bases at J, with 16 bases between the two ends. There are 15 residues in the CDR3. CDR1 and CDR2 (germline): LNHDA, SQIVND (reference sequence).

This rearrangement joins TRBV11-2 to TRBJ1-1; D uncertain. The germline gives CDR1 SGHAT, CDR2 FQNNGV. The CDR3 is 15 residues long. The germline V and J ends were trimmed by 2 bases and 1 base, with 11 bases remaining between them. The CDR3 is CASSLRGRPNTEAFF. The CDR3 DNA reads TGTGCCAGCAGCTTACGTGGCAGACCGAACACTGAAGCTTTCTTT.

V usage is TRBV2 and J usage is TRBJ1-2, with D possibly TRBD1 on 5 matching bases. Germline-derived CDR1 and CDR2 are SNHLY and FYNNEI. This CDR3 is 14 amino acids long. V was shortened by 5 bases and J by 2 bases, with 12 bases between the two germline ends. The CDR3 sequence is CASSSSAGNYGYTF. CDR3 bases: TGTGCCAGCAGTTCCTCCGCAGGGAACTATGGCTACACCTTC.

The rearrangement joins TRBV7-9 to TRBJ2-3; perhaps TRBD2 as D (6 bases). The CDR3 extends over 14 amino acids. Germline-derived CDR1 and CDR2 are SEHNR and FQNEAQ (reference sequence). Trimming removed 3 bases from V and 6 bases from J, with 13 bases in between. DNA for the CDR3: TGTGCCAGCAGCTTGGGGACTGGATGGGATACGCAGTATTTT. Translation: CASSLGTGWDTQYF. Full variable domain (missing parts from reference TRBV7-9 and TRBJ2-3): DTGVSQNPRHKITKRGQNVTFRCDPISEHNRLYWYRQTLGQGPEFLTYFQNEAQLEKSRLLSDRFSAERPKGSFSTLEIQRTEQGDSAMYLCASSLGTGWDTQYFGPGTRLTVL.

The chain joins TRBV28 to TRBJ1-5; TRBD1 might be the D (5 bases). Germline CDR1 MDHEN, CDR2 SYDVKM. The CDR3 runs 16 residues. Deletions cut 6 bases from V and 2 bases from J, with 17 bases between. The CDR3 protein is CASRGGGGVGNQPQHF. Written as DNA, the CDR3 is TGTGCCAGCAGGGGTGGGGGGGGTGTAGGCAATCAGCCCCAGCATTTT.

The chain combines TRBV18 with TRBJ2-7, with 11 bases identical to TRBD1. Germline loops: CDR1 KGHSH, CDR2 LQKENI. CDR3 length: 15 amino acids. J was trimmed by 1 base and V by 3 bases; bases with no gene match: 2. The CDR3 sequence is CASSPGTGGSYEQYF. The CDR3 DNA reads TGTGCCAGCTCACCCGGGACAGGGGGATCCTACGAGCAGTACTTC.

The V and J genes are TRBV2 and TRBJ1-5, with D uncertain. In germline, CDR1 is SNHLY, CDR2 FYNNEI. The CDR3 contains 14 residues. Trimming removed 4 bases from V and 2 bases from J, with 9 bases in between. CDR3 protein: CASSGNWGNQPQHF. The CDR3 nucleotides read TGTGCCAGCAGTGGGAATTGGGGCAATCAGCCCCAGCATTTT.

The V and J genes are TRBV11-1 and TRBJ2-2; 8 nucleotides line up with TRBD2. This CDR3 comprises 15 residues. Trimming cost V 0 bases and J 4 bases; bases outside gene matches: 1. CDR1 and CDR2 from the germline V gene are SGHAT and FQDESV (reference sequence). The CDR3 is CASSLARGVTGELFF. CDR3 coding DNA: TGTGCCAGCAGCTTAGCGCGGGGGGTCACCGGGGAGCTGTTTTTT.

The DNA of the CDR3 is TGCAGCGCCGAACAGGGGATTAACTATGGCTACACCTTC. This translates into CSAEQGINYGYTF. The rearrangement joins TRBV29-1 to TRBJ1-2, with 7 positions matching TRBD1. The CDR3 is 13 residues long. Germline CDR1 SQVTM, CDR2 ANQGSEA. V was pared by 7 bases and J by 1 base, with 6 bases of the junction left unmatched.

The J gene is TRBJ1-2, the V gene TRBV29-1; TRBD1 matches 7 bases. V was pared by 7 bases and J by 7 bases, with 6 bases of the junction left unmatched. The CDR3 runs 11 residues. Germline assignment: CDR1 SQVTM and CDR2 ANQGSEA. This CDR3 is CSAPTGFGYTF. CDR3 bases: TGCAGCGCTCCGACAGGGTTTGGCTACACCTTC.

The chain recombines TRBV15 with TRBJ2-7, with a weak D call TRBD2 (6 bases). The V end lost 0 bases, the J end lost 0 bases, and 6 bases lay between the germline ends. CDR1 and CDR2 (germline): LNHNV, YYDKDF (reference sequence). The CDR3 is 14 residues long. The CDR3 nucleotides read TGTGCCACCAGCAGAGAGGGAGGCTCCTACGAGCAGTACTTC. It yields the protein CATSREGGSYEQYF.

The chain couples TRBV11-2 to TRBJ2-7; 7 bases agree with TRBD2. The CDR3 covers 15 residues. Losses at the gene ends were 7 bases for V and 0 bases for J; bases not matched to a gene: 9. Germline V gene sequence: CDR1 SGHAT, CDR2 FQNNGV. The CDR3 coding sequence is TGTGCCAGCAACGACCTAGCGGTACACTCCTACGAGCAGTACTTC. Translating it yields CASNDLAVHSYEQYF.

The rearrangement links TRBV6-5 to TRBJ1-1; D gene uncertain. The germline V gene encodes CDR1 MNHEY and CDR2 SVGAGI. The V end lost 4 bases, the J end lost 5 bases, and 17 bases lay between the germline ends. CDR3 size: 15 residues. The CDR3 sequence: CASSFIDSFGTEAFF. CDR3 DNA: TGTGCCAGCAGTTTCATAGATTCGTTCGGGACTGAAGCTTTCTTT.

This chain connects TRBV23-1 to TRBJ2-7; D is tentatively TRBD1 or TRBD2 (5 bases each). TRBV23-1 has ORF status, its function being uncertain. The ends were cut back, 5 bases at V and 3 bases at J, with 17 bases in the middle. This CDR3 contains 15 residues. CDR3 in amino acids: CASSINRDEHYEQYF. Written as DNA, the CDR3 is TGCGCCAGCAGTATTAATCGGGACGAGCACTACGAGCAGTACTTC.

CDR3 nucleotides: TGTGCCAGCATAGAGGTTCAGCGGGGGAAGGATACGCAGTATTTT. This codes for CASIEVQRGKDTQYF. The chain couples TRBV2 to TRBJ2-3; the match to TRBD2 covers 8 bases. V lost 7 bases to trimming and J lost 6 bases; unmatched junction nucleotides: 12. The germline CDR1 and CDR2 sequences are SNHLY and FYNNEI. This CDR3 region has 15 residues.

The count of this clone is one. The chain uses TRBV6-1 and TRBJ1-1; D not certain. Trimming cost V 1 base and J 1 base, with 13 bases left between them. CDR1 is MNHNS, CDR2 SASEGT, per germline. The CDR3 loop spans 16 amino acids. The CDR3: CASSEGSIHWNTEAFF. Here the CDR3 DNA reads TGTGCCAGCAGTGAAGGGTCCATCCACTGGAACACTGAAGCTTTCTTT.

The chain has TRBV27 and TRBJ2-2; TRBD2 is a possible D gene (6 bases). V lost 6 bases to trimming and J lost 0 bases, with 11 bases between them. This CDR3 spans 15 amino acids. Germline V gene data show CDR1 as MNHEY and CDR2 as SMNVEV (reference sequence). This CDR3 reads CASSRRDTNTGELFF. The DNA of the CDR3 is TGTGCCAGCAGCCGGCGGGATACGAACACCGGGGAGCTGTTTTTT.

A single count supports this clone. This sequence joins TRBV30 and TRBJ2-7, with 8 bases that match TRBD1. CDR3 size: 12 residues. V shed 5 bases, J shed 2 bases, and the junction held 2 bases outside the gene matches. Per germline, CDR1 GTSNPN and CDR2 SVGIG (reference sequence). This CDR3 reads CAWGQGPYEQYF. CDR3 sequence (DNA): TGTGCCTGGGGACAGGGTCCCTACGAGCAGTACTTC.

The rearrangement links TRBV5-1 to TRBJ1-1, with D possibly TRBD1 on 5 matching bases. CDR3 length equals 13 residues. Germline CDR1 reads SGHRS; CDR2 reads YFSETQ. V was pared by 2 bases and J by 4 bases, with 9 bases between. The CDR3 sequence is CASSFPGGTEAFF. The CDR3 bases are TGCGCCAGCAGCTTTCCTGGGGGCACTGAAGCTTTCTTT.

CDR3 sequence reads: CASSRSGRSYEQYF. The DNA for the CDR3 is TGTGCCAGCTCACGGAGCGGGAGGTCCTACGAGCAGTACTTC. The rearrangement links TRBV18 to TRBJ2-7; TRBD2 agrees at 9 bases. The CDR3 is 14 amino acids. CDR1 is KGHSH and CDR2 is LQKENI in the germline V gene. The V segment lost 4 bases and the J segment 1 base; nucleotides outside the gene matches: 2.

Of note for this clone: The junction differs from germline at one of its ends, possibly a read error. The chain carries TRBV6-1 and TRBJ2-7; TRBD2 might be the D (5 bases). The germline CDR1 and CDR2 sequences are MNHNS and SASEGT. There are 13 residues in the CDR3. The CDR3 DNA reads TGTGCCAGCACTGAAGAGGGTTCCTACGAGCAGTACTTC. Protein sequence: CASTEEGSYEQYF.

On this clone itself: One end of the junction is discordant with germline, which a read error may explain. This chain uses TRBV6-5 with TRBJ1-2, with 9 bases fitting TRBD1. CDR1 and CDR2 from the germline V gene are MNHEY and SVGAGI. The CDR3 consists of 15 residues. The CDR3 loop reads CASRTGTGISGGCTF. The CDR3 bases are TGTGCCAGCAGAACCGGGACAGGGATTTCGGGTGGCTGCACCTTC.

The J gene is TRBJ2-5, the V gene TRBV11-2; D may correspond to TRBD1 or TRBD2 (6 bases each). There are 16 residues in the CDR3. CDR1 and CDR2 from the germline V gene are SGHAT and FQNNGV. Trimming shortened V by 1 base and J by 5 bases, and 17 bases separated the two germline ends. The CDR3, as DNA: TGTGCCAGCAGCTTAGGGCCCACCGGGGGCAGTGAGACCCAGTACTTC. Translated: CASSLGPTGGSETQYF.

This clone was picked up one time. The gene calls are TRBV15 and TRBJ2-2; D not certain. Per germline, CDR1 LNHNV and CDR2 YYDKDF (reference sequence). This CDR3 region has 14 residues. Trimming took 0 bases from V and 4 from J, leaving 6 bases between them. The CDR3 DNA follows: TGTGCCACCAGCAGAGAGACCCGCACCGGGGAGCTGTTTTTT. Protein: CATSRETRTGELFF.

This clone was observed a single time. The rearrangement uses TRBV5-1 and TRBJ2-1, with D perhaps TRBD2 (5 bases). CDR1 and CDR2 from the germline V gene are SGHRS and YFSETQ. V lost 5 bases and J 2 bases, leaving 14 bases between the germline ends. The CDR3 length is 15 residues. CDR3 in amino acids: CASSAEAGAYNEQFF. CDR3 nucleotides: TGCGCCAGCAGTGCGGAGGCGGGTGCCTACAATGAGCAGTTCTTC.

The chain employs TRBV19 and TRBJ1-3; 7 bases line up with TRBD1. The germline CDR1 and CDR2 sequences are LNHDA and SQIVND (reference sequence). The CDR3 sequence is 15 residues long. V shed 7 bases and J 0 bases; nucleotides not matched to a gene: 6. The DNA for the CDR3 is TGTGCCAGTAAAGGGGGGGACAGCTCTGGAAACACCATATATTTT. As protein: CASKGGDSSGNTIYF.

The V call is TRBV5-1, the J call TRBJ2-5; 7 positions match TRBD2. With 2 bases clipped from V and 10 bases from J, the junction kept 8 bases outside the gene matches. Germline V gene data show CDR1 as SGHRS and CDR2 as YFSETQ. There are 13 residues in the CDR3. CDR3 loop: CASSLPSGDYQYF. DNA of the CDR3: TGCGCCAGCAGCTTACCTAGCGGAGATTACCAGTACTTC.

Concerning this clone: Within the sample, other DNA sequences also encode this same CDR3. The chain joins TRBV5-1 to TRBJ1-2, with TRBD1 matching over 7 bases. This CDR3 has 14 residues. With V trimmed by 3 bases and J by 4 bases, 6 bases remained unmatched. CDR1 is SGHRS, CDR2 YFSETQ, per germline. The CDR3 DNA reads TGCGCCAGCAGCTCGTCAGGGGGGGCCTATGGCTACACCTTC. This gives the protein CASSSSGGAYGYTF.

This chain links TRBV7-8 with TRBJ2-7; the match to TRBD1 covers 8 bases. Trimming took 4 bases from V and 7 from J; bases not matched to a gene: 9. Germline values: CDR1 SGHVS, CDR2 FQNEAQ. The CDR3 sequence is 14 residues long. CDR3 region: CASSSETGVREQYF. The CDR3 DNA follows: TGTGCCAGCAGCTCGGAGACAGGGGTGAGGGAGCAGTACTTC.